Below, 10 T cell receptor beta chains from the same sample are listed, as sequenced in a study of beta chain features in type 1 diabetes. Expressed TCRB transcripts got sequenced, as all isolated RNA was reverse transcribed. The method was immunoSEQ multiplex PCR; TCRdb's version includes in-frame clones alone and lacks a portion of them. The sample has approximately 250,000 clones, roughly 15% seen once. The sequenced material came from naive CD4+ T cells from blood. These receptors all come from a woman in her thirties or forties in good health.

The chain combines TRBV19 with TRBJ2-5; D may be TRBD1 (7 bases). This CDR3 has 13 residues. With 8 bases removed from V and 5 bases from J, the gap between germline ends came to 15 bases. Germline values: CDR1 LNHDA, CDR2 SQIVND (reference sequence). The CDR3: CASSVAGGETQYF. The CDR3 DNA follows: TGTGCCAGTTCTGTTGCAGGGGGGGAGACCCAGTACTTC. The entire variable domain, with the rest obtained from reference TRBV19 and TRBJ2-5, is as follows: DGGITQSPKYLFRKEGQNVTLSCEQNLNHDAMYWYRQDPGQGLRLIYYSQIVNDFQKGDIAEGYSVSREKKESFPLTVTSAQKNPTAFYLCASSVAGGETQYFGPGTRLLVL.

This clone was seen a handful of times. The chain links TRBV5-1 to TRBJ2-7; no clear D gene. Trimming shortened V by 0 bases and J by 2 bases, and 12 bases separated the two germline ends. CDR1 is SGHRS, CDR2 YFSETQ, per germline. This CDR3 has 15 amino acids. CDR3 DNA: TGCGCCAGCAGCTTGGAACAGTACCCCCCCTACGAGCAGTACTTC. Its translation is CASSLEQYPPYEQYF.

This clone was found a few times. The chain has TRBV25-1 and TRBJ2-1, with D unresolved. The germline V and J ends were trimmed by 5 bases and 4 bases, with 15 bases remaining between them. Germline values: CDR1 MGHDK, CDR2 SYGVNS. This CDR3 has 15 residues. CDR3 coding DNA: TGTGCCAGCAGTCAGGCCGTTCCCCCTTACAATGAGCAGTTCTTC. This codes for CASSQAVPPYNEQFF.

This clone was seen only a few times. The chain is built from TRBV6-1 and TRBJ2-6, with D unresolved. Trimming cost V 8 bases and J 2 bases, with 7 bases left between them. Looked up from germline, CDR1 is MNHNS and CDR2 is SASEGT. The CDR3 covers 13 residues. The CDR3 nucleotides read TGTGCCAGCTACATCGCTGGGGCCAACGTCCTGACTTTC. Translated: CASYIAGANVLTF.

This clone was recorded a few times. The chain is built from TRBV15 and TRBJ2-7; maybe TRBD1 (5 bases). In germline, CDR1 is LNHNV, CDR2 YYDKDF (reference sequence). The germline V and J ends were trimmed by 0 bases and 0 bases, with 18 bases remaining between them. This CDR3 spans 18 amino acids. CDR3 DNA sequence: TGTGCCACCAGCAGAGATAGAAGGGGAAGGGTGAGCTCCTACGAGCAGTACTTC. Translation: CATSRDRRGRVSSYEQYF.

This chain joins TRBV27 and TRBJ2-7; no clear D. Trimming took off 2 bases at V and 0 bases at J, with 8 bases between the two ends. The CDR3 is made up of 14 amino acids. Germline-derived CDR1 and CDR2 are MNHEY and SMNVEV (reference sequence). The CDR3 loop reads CASSLRGFSYEQYF. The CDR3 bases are TGTGCCAGCAGTTTACGTGGCTTCTCCTACGAGCAGTACTTC.

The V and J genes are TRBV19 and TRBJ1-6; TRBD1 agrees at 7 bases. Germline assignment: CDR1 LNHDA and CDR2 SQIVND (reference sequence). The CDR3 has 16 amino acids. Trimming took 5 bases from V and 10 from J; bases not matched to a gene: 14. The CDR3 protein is CASSPSEGARRSPLHF. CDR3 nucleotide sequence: TGTGCCAGTAGTCCCAGTGAGGGGGCAAGGAGGTCACCCCTCCACTTT.

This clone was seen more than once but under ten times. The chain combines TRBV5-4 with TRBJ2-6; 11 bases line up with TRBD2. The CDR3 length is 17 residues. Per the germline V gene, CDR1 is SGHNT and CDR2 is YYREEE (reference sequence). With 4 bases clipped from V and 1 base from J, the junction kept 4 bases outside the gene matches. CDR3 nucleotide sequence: TGTGCCAGCAGCGCACTAGCGGGGGTGTCTGGGGCCAACGTCCTGACTTTC. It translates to CASSALAGVSGANVLTF.

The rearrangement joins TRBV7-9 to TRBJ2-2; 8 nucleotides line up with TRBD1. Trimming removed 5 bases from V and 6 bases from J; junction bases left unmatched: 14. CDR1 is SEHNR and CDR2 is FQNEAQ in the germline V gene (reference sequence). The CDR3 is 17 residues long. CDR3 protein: CASSQTGQGMRAGELFF. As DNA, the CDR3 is TGTGCCAGCAGCCAGACTGGACAGGGTATGCGGGCCGGGGAGCTGTTTTTT.

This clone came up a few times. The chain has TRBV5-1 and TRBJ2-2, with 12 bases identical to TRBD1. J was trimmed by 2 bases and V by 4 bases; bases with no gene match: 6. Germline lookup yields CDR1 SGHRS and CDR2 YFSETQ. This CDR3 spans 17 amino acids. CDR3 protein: CASSAAGTGGNTGELFF. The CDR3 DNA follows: TGCGCCAGCAGCGCGGCCGGGACAGGGGGCAACACCGGGGAGCTGTTTTTT.